This T cell receptor (beta chain) was sequenced for a study of CD8 T cells in ankylosing spondylitis (dated by TCRdb to 2017 to 2019). Regarding the study in general: To find TCR variants linked to disease, the study profiled T cell receptor beta repertoires in ankylosing spondylitis patients and healthy donors. The whole study cohort included some 100 healthy donors and about two dozen ankylosing spondylitis patients. Samples of peripheral blood were taken, and for ankylosing spondylitis patients, synovial fluid was collected as well.

The listed sequencing device is Illumina HiSeq 2500. Quantitative 5'-RACE with molecular barcodes was used to prepare TCR beta libraries. On the study's bioinformatics: Disease-linked TCR variants were identified with a new computational method built on a probabilistic model of VDJ rearrangement. TCRdb took the public reads, trimmed them with fastp at Q25, ran MiXCR for clone calling and kept in-frame beta chains. Duplicate CDR3 protein sequences are folded into a single record with the most common DNA and genes. The V and J calls follow TCRdb's processing rather than the paper's. The sample table holds about 800,000 distinct CDR3 sequences, of which 10% to 15% were seen once. The top ten clonotypes cover 0.51% of the sample. This clonotype was seen only a few times. Its binding antigen is unknown. No base-level quality is on record; no much larger clone is a single base apart. The research as a whole found: In peripheral blood, the disease-linked clones were found at relatively low frequencies and had a CD8+ phenotype. Blood from ankylosing spondylitis patients appeared to be characterized by a TCR beta motif made up of seven or eight highly homologous amino acid variants. Some motif variants had previously been reported in the synovial fluid and blood of reactive arthritis patients, which suggests shared mechanisms of disease initiation. Significant enrichment of the disease-linked clones was reported in matched synovial fluid samples from ankylosing spondylitis patients.

CDR1 is given as MGHRA and CDR2 as YSYEKL, both from the germline V gene. Trimming removed 1 base from V and 1 base from J; the gene matches leave 9 bases unexplained. The cysteine opens and the phenylalanine closes a CDR3 of 18 amino acids. CDR3 DNA only is kept here, 54 bases in frame from base 1. The chain is encoded by TRBV4-1 joined to TRBJ2-2; 7 bases in the middle match TRBD1. Sequenced: blood, either unsorted or a sorted T cell fraction (not recorded which). The receptor was isolated from a male donor with ankylosing spondylitis. The DNA sequence is given as TGCGCCAGCAGCCAAGGGGGCGGACAGGCCGGGAACACCGGGGAGCTGTTTTTT. It specifies CASSQGGGQAGNTGELFF.